The 16 T cell receptor beta chains below were found in one sample sequenced in a study of Ad26.COV2.S vaccination and SARS-CoV-2 variants. TCRdb's copy holds only in-frame clones and misses some; the assay was immunoSEQ multiplex PCR. The sample includes around 170,000 clones, around 88% of them seen just once. The specimen was peripheral blood, collected after recovery from COVID-19. The source of these receptors is a human donor who had recovered from COVID-19.

This chain joins TRBV10-3 and TRBJ2-7; TRBD1 matches 12 bases. Germline V CDR1 and CDR2: ENHRY, SYGVKD. V shed 7 bases and J 5 bases; nucleotides not matched to a gene: 6. The CDR3 is 14 amino acids. For the CDR3, the DNA is TGTGCCATCATGAGGGACAGGGGGCAGAACGAGCAGTACTTC. Translated, it gives CAIMRDRGQNEQYF.

This clone was seen only once. V usage is TRBV11-1 and J usage is TRBJ1-4; a possible D gene is TRBD1 (5 bases). The CDR3 extends over 13 amino acids. Germline V CDR1 and CDR2: SGHAT, FQDESV (reference sequence). The V and J ends lost 3 bases and 8 bases respectively, with 10 bases between them. For the CDR3, the DNA is TGTGCCAGCAGCTTTTGGGGGACCGAAAAACTGTTTTTT. It is translated as CASSFWGTEKLFF.

The chain combines TRBV6-2 or TRBV6-3 with TRBJ2-1; 13 nucleotides match TRBD2. J was trimmed by 4 bases and V by 6 bases; bases with no gene match: 6. The CDR3 is made up of 16 amino acids. CDR1 MNHEY and CDR2 SVGEGT come from the germline V gene. In DNA form, the CDR3 reads TGTGCCAGCAGCTTACTAGCGGGAGGGTTGTACAATGAGCAGTTCTTC. Translating it yields CASSLLAGGLYNEQFF.

In this sample, this clone turned up a few times. The gene calls are TRBV23-1 and TRBJ1-2, with a weak D call TRBD1 (5 bases). TRBV23-1 is an ORF, and what it does is uncertain. Deletions cut 2 bases from V and 1 base from J, with 17 bases between. The CDR3 loop spans 17 amino acids. This CDR3 is CASSQGGLGYLNYGYTF. The CDR3 coding sequence is TGCGCCAGCAGTCAAGGGGGATTGGGCTACCTTAACTATGGCTACACCTTC.

The genes are TRBV12-3 or TRBV12-4 and TRBJ1-1, with TRBD1 as a possible D gene (6 bases). The V and J ends lost 6 bases and 11 bases respectively, with 16 bases between them. CDR3 length: 12 amino acids. CDR3: CASSRRGSLAFF. CDR3 in DNA: TGTGCCAGCAGCCGCAGGGGATCGCTCGCTTTCTTT.

The chain combines TRBV3-1 (or the pseudogene TRBV3-2) with TRBJ1-2; D perhaps matches TRBD1 (5 bases). The CDR3 runs 12 residues. V was pared by 6 bases and J by 5 bases, with 10 bases between. CDR1 and CDR2 from the germline V gene are LGHDT and YNNKEL (reference sequence). CDR3 DNA sequence: TGTGCCAGCAGTCCCGACAGATATGGCTACACCTTC. Protein product: CASSPDRYGYTF.

In its sample, this clone was seen once. The gene calls are TRBV7-9 and TRBJ1-2; TRBD1 matches at 11 bases. This CDR3 has 16 amino acids. After removal of 4 bases from V and 1 base from J, the junction contained 5 bases not matched to a gene. Germline assignment: CDR1 SEHNR and CDR2 FQNEAQ (reference sequence). This chain's CDR3 is CASSSPGQGVNYGYTF. In DNA form, the CDR3 reads TGTGCCAGCAGCTCCCCGGGACAGGGGGTTAACTATGGCTACACCTTC. The full variable domain, with the rest looked up from reference TRBV7-9 and TRBJ1-2, is DTGVSQNPRHKITKRGQNVTFRCDPISEHNRLYWYRQTLGQGPEFLTYFQNEAQLEKSRLLSDRFSAERPKGSFSTLEIQRTEQGDSAMYLCASSSPGQGVNYGYTFGSGTRLTVV.

The V gene is TRBV4-1, the J gene TRBJ2-1; no clear D. Per the germline V gene, CDR1 is MGHRA and CDR2 is YSYEKL. The V and J ends lost 1 base and 10 bases respectively, with 11 bases between them. CDR3 length: 13 amino acids. CDR3 sequence (DNA): TGCGCCAGCAGCCAAGGAGTCTCGGTGGAGCAGTTCTTC. The encoded protein is CASSQGVSVEQFF.

The chain is built from TRBV6-6 and TRBJ2-7; no clear D. The CDR3 extends over 11 amino acids. Germline values: CDR1 MNHNY, CDR2 SVGAGI (reference sequence). Deletions cut 10 bases from V and 4 bases from J, with 11 bases between. Here the CDR3 reads CATSVGYEQYF. Here the CDR3 DNA reads TGTGCCACCTCAGTGGGGTACGAGCAGTACTTC.

This clone was seen a few times. CDR3 protein: CASSRDSNQPQHF. The CDR3 DNA sequence: TGTGCCAGCAGCCGTGATAGCAATCAGCCCCAGCATTTT. This chain uses TRBV7-9 with TRBJ1-5; no reliable D call. V lost 5 bases and J 0 bases, leaving 5 bases between the germline ends. Germline V gene sequence: CDR1 SEHNR, CDR2 FQNEAQ (reference sequence). CDR3 length: 13 amino acids. The complete variable domain, with remaining parts taken from reference TRBV7-9 and TRBJ1-5, reads DTGVSQNPRHKITKRGQNVTFRCDPISEHNRLYWYRQTLGQGPEFLTYFQNEAQLEKSRLLSDRFSAERPKGSFSTLEIQRTEQGDSAMYLCASSRDSNQPQHFGDGTRLSIL.

The V gene is TRBV28, the J gene TRBJ1-4; the D is unclear. This CDR3 is 10 amino acids long. V lost 10 bases and J 8 bases, leaving 8 bases between the germline ends. The germline CDR1 and CDR2 sequences are MDHEN and SYDVKM. Here the CDR3 DNA reads TGTGCCACCCAAGGGGAAAAACTGTTTTTT. Amino acid sequence: CATQGEKLFF.

This clone has just one count. The chain has TRBV6-4 and TRBJ2-1; D gene unclear. This CDR3 spans 12 amino acids. Germline assignment: CDR1 MRHNA and CDR2 SNTAGT. Trimming left V 4 bases short and J 9 bases short, with 10 bases between. In DNA, the CDR3 is TGTGCCAGCAGTGCCCCAAGTGGTGAGCAGTTCTTC. As protein: CASSAPSGEQFF.

The V call is TRBV6-5, the J call TRBJ2-3; D gene uncertain. The CDR3 has 11 amino acids. In germline, CDR1 is MNHEY, CDR2 SVGAGI. V gave up 2 bases and J gave up 8 bases, with 5 bases separating them. CDR3 in amino acids: CASSYGSTQYF. CDR3 nucleotides: TGTGCCAGCAGTTACGGAAGTACGCAGTATTTT.

The chain's CDR3 is CASSTPGQGLSDTEAFF. CDR3 in DNA: TGTGCCAGTAGTACTCCGGGACAGGGTTTGTCTGACACTGAAGCTTTCTTT. The chain combines TRBV19 with TRBJ1-1; 9 nucleotides agree with TRBD1. The CDR3 totals 17 residues. The V gene's germline CDR1 is LNHDA and CDR2 SQIVND (reference sequence). V shed 4 bases, J shed 3 bases, and the junction held 12 bases outside the gene matches. Full variable domain (outside the CDR3, taken from reference TRBV19 and TRBJ1-1): DGGITQSPKYLFRKEGQNVTLSCEQNLNHDAMYWYRQDPGQGLRLIYYSQIVNDFQKGDIAEGYSVSREKKESFPLTVTSAQKNPTAFYLCASSTPGQGLSDTEAFFGQGTRLTVV.

The CDR3 DNA follows: TGTGCCAGCAGCTCTACCGGGACTAGATCGGGTGAGCAGTACTTC. Its protein product is CASSSTGTRSGEQYF. The chain carries TRBV11-2 and TRBJ2-7; 8 positions agree with TRBD2. Germline loops: CDR1 SGHAT, CDR2 FQNNGV. CDR3 size: 15 residues. V dropped 4 bases and J dropped 7; count of bases not matched to a gene: 12.

This chain joins TRBV4-2 and TRBJ1-2; D is ambiguous. V was shortened by 1 base and J by 0 bases, with 9 bases between the two germline ends. Germline V CDR1 and CDR2: LGHNA, YNFKEQ. This CDR3 is 15 amino acids long. The CDR3 region has the DNA TGTGCCAGCAGCCAAGGCGCGCAATCTAACTATGGCTACACCTTC. Encoded protein: CASSQGAQSNYGYTF.